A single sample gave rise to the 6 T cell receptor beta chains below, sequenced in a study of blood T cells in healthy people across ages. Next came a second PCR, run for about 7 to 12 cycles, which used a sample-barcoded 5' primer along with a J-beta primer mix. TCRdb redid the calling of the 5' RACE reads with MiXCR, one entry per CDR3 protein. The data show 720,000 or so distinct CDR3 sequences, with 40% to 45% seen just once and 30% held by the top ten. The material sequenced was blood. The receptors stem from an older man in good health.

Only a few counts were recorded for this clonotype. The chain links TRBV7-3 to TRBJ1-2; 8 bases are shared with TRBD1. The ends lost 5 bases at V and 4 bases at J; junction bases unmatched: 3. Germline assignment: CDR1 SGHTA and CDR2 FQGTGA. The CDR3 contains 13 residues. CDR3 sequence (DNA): TGTGCCAGCAGCGAAGGACAGGGCTATGGCTACACCTTC. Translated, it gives CASSEGQGYGYTF.

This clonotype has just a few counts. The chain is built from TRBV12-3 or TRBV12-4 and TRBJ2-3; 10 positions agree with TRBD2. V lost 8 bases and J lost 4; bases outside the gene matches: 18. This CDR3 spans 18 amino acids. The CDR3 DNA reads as TGTGCCAGCTCCCAAGTTGGTCTAGCGGGAGTGATGTCAGATACGCAGTATTTT. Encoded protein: CASSQVGLAGVMSDTQYF.

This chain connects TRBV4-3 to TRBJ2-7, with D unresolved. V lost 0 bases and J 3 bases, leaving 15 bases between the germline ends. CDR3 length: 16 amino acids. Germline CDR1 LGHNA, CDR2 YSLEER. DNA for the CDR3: TGCGCCAGCAGCCAAGATCCCAGCACACCCTTCTACGAGCAGTACTTC. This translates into CASSQDPSTPFYEQYF.

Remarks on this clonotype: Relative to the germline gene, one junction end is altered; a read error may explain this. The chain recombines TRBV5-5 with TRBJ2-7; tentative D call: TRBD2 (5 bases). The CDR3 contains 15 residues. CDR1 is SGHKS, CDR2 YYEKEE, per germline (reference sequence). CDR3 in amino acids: CAGSSTPGLPIEQYF. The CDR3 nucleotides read TGTGCCGGCAGCTCGACCCCCGGACTTCCAATAGAGCAGTACTTC.

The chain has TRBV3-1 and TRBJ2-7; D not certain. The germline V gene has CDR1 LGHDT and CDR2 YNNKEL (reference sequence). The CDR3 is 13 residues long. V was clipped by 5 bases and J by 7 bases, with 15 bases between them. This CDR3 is CASSTRPYNEQYF. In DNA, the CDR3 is TGTGCCAGCAGCACCCGACCATACAATGAGCAGTACTTC.

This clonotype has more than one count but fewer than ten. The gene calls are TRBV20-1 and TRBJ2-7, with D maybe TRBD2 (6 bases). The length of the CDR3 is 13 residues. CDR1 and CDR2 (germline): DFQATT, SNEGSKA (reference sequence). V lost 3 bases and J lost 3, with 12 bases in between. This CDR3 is CSASGRPDYEQYF. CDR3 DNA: TGCAGTGCTAGTGGGAGGCCGGACTACGAGCAGTACTTC.